This TCR beta chain was recorded in a study of blood T cell repertoires in COVID-19. Method: immunoSEQ multiplex PCR; TCRdb's copy keeps in-frame clones and lacks some. This repertoire shows around 240,000 clones, about 90% found once; its top ten account for approximately 0.9%. Across about two dozen US areas, participants ranged in age from 18 to 89 years. Participants in the exposed group had met a COVID-19 case in the 2 weeks before joining the study. CDR3 length equals 15 residues. V shed 4 bases and J shed 7 bases, with 17 bases lying between them. Germline CDR1 reads SGHRS; CDR2 reads YFSETQ. The chain is built from TRBV5-1 and TRBJ2-2; D possibly corresponds to TRBD1 (6 bases). The sequence derives from a man aged 50-59 years who had been exposed to COVID-19. Sequencing used PBMCs or T cells enriched from blood (not recorded which). In DNA form, the CDR3 reads TGCGCCAGCAGCCCAGGGGACCCCTTTGGCGGGGAGCTGTTTTTT. Protein product: CASSPGDPFGGELFF.